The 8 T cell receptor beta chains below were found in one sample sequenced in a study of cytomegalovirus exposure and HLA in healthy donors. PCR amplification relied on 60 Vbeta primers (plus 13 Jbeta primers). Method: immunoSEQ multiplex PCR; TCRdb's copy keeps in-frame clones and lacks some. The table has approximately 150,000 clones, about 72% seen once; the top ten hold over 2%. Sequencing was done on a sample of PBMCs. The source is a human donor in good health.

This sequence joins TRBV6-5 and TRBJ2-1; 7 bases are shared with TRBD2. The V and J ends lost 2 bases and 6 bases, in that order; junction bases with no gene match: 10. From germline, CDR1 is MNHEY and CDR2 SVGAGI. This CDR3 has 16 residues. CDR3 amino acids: CASSYLLGGGINEQFF. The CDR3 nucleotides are TGTGCCAGCAGTTACCTGCTGGGCGGGGGAATCAATGAGCAGTTCTTC.

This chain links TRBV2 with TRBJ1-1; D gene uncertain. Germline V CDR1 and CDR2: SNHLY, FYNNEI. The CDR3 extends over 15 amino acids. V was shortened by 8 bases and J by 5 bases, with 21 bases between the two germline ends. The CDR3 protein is CASSRVEGMGTEAFF. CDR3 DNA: TGTGCCAGCTCGAGGGTCGAGGGTATGGGGACTGAAGCTTTCTTT.

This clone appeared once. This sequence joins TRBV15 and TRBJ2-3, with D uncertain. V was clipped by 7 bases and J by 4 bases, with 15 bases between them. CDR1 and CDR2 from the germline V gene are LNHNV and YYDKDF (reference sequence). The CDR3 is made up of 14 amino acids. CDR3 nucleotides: TGTGCCACCACCCCATCTAGTGTTCCAGATACGCAGTATTTT. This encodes CATTPSSVPDTQYF.

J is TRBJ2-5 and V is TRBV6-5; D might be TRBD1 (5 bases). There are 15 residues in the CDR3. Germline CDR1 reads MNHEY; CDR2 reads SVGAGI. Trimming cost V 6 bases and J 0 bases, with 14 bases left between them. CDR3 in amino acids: CASSSYVGDQETQYF. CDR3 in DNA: TGTGCCAGCAGCTCGTACGTAGGGGACCAAGAGACCCAGTACTTC.

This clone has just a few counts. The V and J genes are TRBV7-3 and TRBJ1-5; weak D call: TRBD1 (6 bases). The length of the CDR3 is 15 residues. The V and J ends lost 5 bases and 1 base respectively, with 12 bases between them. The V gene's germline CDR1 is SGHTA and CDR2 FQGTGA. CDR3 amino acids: CASSLNGQSNQPQHF. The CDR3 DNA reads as TGTGCCAGCAGCCTAAACGGACAGAGCAATCAGCCCCAGCATTTT.

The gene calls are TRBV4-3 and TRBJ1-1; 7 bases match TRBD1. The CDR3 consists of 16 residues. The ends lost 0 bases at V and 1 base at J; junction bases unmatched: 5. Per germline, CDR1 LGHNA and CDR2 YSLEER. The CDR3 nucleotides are TGCGCCAGCAGCCAAGATCCCGGACAGGAGAACACTGAAGCTTTCTTT. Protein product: CASSQDPGQENTEAFF.

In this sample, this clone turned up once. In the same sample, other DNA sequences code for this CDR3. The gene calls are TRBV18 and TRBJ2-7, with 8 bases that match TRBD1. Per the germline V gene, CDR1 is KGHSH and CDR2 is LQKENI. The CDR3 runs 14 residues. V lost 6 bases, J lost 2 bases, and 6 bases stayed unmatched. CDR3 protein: CASSPGQGAYEQYF. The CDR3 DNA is TGTGCCAGCTCGCCCGGACAGGGAGCCTACGAGCAGTACTTC.

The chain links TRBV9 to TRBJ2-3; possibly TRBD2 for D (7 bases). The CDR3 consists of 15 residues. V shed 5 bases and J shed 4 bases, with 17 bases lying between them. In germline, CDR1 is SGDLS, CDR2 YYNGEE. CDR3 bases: TGTGCCAGCAGTGGGTCCCCGGGGGGCCCAGATACGCAGTATTTT. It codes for CASSGSPGGPDTQYF.